The T cell receptor (beta chain) under discussion was sequenced for a study of T cell repertoires in cytomegalovirus infection. Turning to the study itself: Both CMV infection and a matching HLA type were indicated by public TCR beta signatures.

V lost 10 bases, J lost 3 bases, and 19 bases lay in between. Germline V gives CDR1 MDHEN, CDR2 SYDVKM. The CDR3 length is 15 residues. One entry per CDR3 protein results from TCRdb running MiXCR on the reads. The data contain fewer than 350,000 distinct CDR3 sequences, under 20% of them singletons. The study's findings and limits: HLA-C-restricted TCR beta clonotypes specific for CMV led the ex vivo response. Individuals carrying CMV plus the relevant HLA were identified by cumulative frequency of public TCR beta families.

This clonotype was seen more than once but under ten times. Its cognate antigen is unknown. Sequenced sample: PBMCs. This sequence originates from a human donor in good health (CMV status not recorded). Some clones in this sample may be carry-over from other donors' samples. The chain recombines TRBV28 with TRBJ2-1, with D possibly being TRBD2 (5 bases). CDR3 sequence (DNA): TGTGCCACGATAGGATGGGAGCGAGGCTACAATGAGCAGTTCTTC. It specifies CATIGWERGYNEQFF.